The 26 T cell receptor beta chains listed next were all sequenced from one sample in a study of CD8 T cells in ankylosing spondylitis (dated by TCRdb to about 2017). These TCRs are of unknown antigen specificity. The library was obtained by 5' RACE. The sample was run on an Illumina HiSeq 2500. In TCRdb, the public reads were trimmed at Q25 with fastp and aligned with MiXCR, with productive beta chains retained. Each CDR3 protein appears once, grouped with its most common genes and DNA. The sample table lists 670,000 or so distinct CDR3 sequences, roughly 20% of them with a count of one. The leading ten clones occupy 15% to 20% of the sample. Results and caveats for the whole study, not just this receptor: Blood from ankylosing spondylitis patients appeared to be characterized by a TCR beta motif made up of seven or eight highly homologous amino acid variants.

Sequencing was done on a sample of blood, either unsorted or a sorted T cell fraction (not recorded which). Source of these receptors: a male donor with ankylosing spondylitis.

This clonotype occurred once. The CDR3 end shows no conserved phenylalanine or tryptophan, and so a read error is likely. This rearrangement joins TRBV20-1 to TRBJ1-1; 7 bases agree with TRBD1. There are 15 residues in the CDR3. Germline V gene sequence: CDR1 DFQATT, CDR2 SNEGSKA (reference sequence). J gave up 5 bases and V 0 bases, and 9 bases lay outside the gene matches. CDR3 sequence (DNA): TGCAGTGCTAGAGATACTTTGACAGGGTGGACTGAAGCTTTCATT. The encoded protein is CSARDTLTGWTEAFI.

This clonotype turned up a few times. The chain combines TRBV30 with TRBJ2-1, with 10 bases lining up with TRBD2. This CDR3 comprises 18 residues. The trim removed 1 base at V and 2 bases at J, leaving 11 bases unmatched. CDR1 and CDR2 (germline): GTSNPN, SVGIG (reference sequence). CDR3 sequence (DNA): TGTGCCTGGAGTGGGGTAGAAGCGGGGGGGCCCCCCTACAATGAGCAGTTCTTC. Encoded protein: CAWSGVEAGGPPYNEQFF.

The rearrangement links TRBV2 to TRBJ1-4; D not certain. Trimming took off 4 bases at V and 8 bases at J, with 8 bases between the two ends. The germline V gene encodes CDR1 SNHLY and CDR2 FYNNEI. The CDR3 loop spans 12 amino acids. This CDR3 is CASSAGWEKLFF. The CDR3 bases are TGTGCCAGCAGTGCCGGCTGGGAAAAACTGTTTTTT.

The chain joins TRBV12-3 or TRBV12-4 to TRBJ1-2; D unresolved. V dropped 8 bases and J dropped 9 bases, with 10 bases sitting between them. The CDR3 is made up of 10 amino acids. CDR3 nucleotide sequence: TGTGCCAGCTCTGGAGTTAGCTACACCTTC. This translates into CASSGVSYTF.

V is TRBV12-3 or TRBV12-4 and J is TRBJ2-5; tentatively, D is TRBD1 (5 bases). CDR3 length: 15 amino acids. Trimming removed 3 bases at V and 0 bases at J, with 11 bases between. The DNA of the CDR3 is TGTGCCAGCAGTTTGGGTCAGGGTCACCAAGAGACCCAGTACTTC. Translation gives CASSLGQGHQETQYF.

This clonotype appeared many times. J is TRBJ2-7 and V is TRBV2; 7 bases align to TRBD2. The germline V gene encodes CDR1 SNHLY and CDR2 FYNNEI. V was clipped by 7 bases and J by 2 bases; unmatched bases: 8. The CDR3 runs to 14 residues. The CDR3 nucleotides are TGTGCCAGCACTGAGGGAGGGATCCCCTACGAGCAGTACTTC. This gives the protein CASTEGGIPYEQYF.

The V call is TRBV29-1, the J call TRBJ2-1; a possible D gene is TRBD1 (6 bases). Germline values: CDR1 SQVTM, CDR2 ANQGSEA. V lost 7 bases to trimming and J lost 7 bases, with 14 bases between them. The CDR3 has 12 amino acids. The CDR3 is CSGESRGNEQFF. The CDR3 nucleotides are TGCAGCGGGGAGTCGAGGGGGAATGAGCAGTTCTTC.

The chain uses TRBV6-5 and TRBJ2-7; the D is unclear. V lost 2 bases, J lost 2 bases, and 13 bases lay in between. The CDR3 sequence is 15 residues long. CDR1 is MNHEY, CDR2 SVGAGI, per germline. The CDR3 reads CASSYEALNAYEQYF. Written as DNA, the CDR3 is TGTGCCAGCAGTTACGAGGCACTAAACGCCTACGAGCAGTACTTC.

As DNA, the CDR3 is TGTGCCAGCAGTTCGATGGAGGGATGGGGGACTGAAGCTTTCTTT. The encoded protein is CASSSMEGWGTEAFF. The chain combines TRBV12-3 or TRBV12-4 with TRBJ1-1; tentative D call: TRBD1 (5 bases). CDR3 length equals 15 residues. V dropped 4 bases and J dropped 5 bases, with 17 bases sitting between them.

The V and J genes are TRBV4-2 and TRBJ1-1; TRBD1 matches 12 bases. The CDR3 extends over 16 amino acids. V trimming: 3 bases; J trimming: 1 base; junction bases outside the gene matches: 3. Germline CDR1 reads LGHNA; CDR2 reads YNFKEQ. CDR3 residues: CASSQGGQGANTEAFF. For the CDR3, the DNA is TGTGCCAGCAGCCAGGGGGGACAGGGGGCGAACACTGAAGCTTTCTTT.

V and J are TRBV3-1 and TRBJ2-3; a weak D match, TRBD2 (5 bases). With 0 bases removed from V and 0 bases from J, the gap between germline ends came to 10 bases. The CDR3 sequence is 16 residues long. Germline CDR1 LGHDT, CDR2 YNNKEL (reference sequence). The CDR3 loop is CASSQDPDSSTDTQYF. In nucleotides, the CDR3 is TGTGCCAGCAGCCAAGATCCGGACTCAAGCACAGATACGCAGTATTTT.

This clonotype occurred a few times. The chain carries TRBV5-5 and TRBJ1-3; D is undetermined. The CDR3 extends over 17 amino acids. Germline values: CDR1 SGHKS, CDR2 YYEKEE (reference sequence). Trimming took 2 bases from V and 0 from J, leaving 15 bases between them. This chain's CDR3 is CASSLLNGKASGNTIYF. CDR3 in DNA: TGTGCCAGCAGCTTATTGAATGGCAAGGCCTCTGGAAACACCATATATTTT.

To note about this clonotype: A read error may account for a junction end that differs from germline. The rearrangement uses TRBV11-2 and TRBJ2-5, with TRBD1 matching over 7 bases. The germline CDR1 and CDR2 sequences are SGHAT and FQNNGV. CDR3 length equals 16 residues. CDR3 protein: CTSSPRLGTVEETQYF. The CDR3 nucleotides are TGTACCAGCAGCCCGAGATTAGGGACAGTAGAAGAGACCCAGTACTTC.

This clonotype occurred a few times. The chain has TRBV7-8 and TRBJ2-3; the D call may be TRBD1 or TRBD2 (6 bases each). The length of the CDR3 is 15 residues. The V end was cut by 4 bases, the J end by 2 bases, with 13 bases between. Per the germline V gene, CDR1 is SGHVS and CDR2 is FQNEAQ. The CDR3 nucleotides are TGTGCCAGCAGCTACCAACAGGGACTCACAGATACGCAGTATTTT. It yields the protein CASSYQQGLTDTQYF.

The V and J genes are TRBV3-1 and TRBJ1-2; 7 nucleotides match TRBD1. Germline values: CDR1 LGHDT, CDR2 YNNKEL (reference sequence). The length of the CDR3 is 16 residues. V lost 1 base, J lost 4 bases, and 9 bases stayed unmatched. CDR3 sequence: CASSQADRVVGYGYTF. CDR3 DNA: TGTGCCAGCAGCCAAGCCGACAGGGTGGTTGGCTATGGCTACACCTTC.

This clonotype was recorded many times. This rearrangement joins TRBV12-3 or TRBV12-4 to TRBJ2-7; TRBD1 is a possible D gene (6 bases). The V gene lost 5 bases and the J gene lost 2 bases, with 7 bases spanning the gap. The CDR3 sequence is 12 residues long. This chain's CDR3 is CASSTGTYEQYF. The CDR3 DNA sequence: TGTGCCAGCAGTACAGGGACCTACGAGCAGTACTTC.

This clonotype was seen a handful of times. The chain is built from TRBV12-3 or TRBV12-4 and TRBJ1-1; tentative D call: TRBD1 (5 bases). The CDR3 length is 13 residues. Trimming left V 7 bases short and J 6 bases short, with 15 bases between. This CDR3 is CASTLLRGAEAFF. CDR3 bases: TGTGCCAGCACCCTTCTGAGGGGCGCTGAAGCTTTCTTT.

This clonotype was recorded a few times. This chain links TRBV27 with TRBJ2-1; 7 bases map to TRBD2. CDR3 length: 16 amino acids. Germline V gene data show CDR1 as MNHEY and CDR2 as SMNVEV (reference sequence). The trim removed 7 bases at V and 7 bases at J, leaving 16 bases unmatched. The CDR3 bases are TGTGCCAGCACCCCCCGGGGGGACCCACTCGTAAATGAGCAGTTCTTC. This gives the protein CASTPRGDPLVNEQFF.

The chain couples TRBV5-1 to TRBJ1-1, with TRBD1 matching over 7 bases. CDR3 length: 16 amino acids. V shed 4 bases, J shed 0 bases, and the junction held 9 bases outside the gene matches. Looked up from germline, CDR1 is SGHRS and CDR2 is YFSETQ. In nucleotides, the CDR3 is TGCGCCAGCAGCCCCCGGGACAGCGCTTTGAACACTGAAGCTTTCTTT. Protein: CASSPRDSALNTEAFF. Combining the CDR3 with reference TRBV5-1 and TRBJ1-1 gives the whole variable domain KAGVTQTPRYLIKTRGQQVTLSCSPISGHRSVSWYQQTPGQGLQFLFEYFSETQRNKGNFPGRFSGRQFSNSRSEMNVSTLELGDSALYLCASSPRDSALNTEAFFGQGTRLTVV.

V is TRBV6-1 and J is TRBJ2-5, with 11 bases aligning to TRBD1. This CDR3 is 16 amino acids long. Germline lookup yields CDR1 MNHNS and CDR2 SASEGT. With V trimmed by 7 bases and J by 4 bases, 11 bases remained unmatched. The CDR3 DNA reads TGTGCCAGCACCCAAACTCCGGGACAGGGGGTAGAGACCCAGTACTTC. The encoded protein is CASTQTPGQGVETQYF.

This clonotype was seen only a few times. The chain is built from TRBV28 and TRBJ1-2; 7 nucleotides line up with TRBD1. V lost 8 bases to trimming and J lost 2 bases; unmatched junction nucleotides: 17. CDR1 MDHEN and CDR2 SYDVKM come from the germline V gene. The CDR3 is 17 amino acids. CDR3 DNA sequence: TGTGCCAGCGGGGACCCCTCGGCGGGGACAGTCAACTATGGCTACACCTTC. Translating gives CASGDPSAGTVNYGYTF.

This clonotype was seen more than once but under ten times. The chain employs TRBV2 and TRBJ2-5; D call uncertain. Germline V lookup: CDR1 SNHLY, CDR2 FYNNEI. The CDR3 runs 12 residues. V was shortened by 4 bases and J by 3 bases, with 6 bases between the two germline ends. DNA for the CDR3: TGTGCCAGCAGTGGACGGGAAGAGACCCAGTACTTC. It translates to CASSGREETQYF.

This clonotype was recorded at least ten times. This chain connects TRBV11-2 to TRBJ2-3, with 8 bases identical to TRBD2. The CDR3 loop spans 18 amino acids. The germline V gene has CDR1 SGHAT and CDR2 FQNNGV. The V and J ends lost 5 bases and 1 base, in that order; junction bases with no gene match: 14. The chain's CDR3 is CASSRRSGGGLGTDTQYF. As DNA, the CDR3 is TGTGCCAGCAGCCGGCGGTCGGGGGGGGGTCTGGGCACAGATACGCAGTATTTT.

This rearrangement joins TRBV9 to TRBJ1-1; D is possibly TRBD1 (5 bases). Germline-derived CDR1 and CDR2 are SGDLS and YYNGEE. The CDR3 runs to 14 residues. V shed 2 bases and J shed 6 bases, with 14 bases lying between them. CDR3 residues: CASSVSGARAEAFF. The CDR3 nucleotides read TGTGCCAGCAGCGTCTCCGGGGCTAGGGCTGAAGCTTTCTTT.

This clonotype was counted a single time. This chain joins TRBV20-1 and TRBJ2-2; 11 nucleotides agree with TRBD2. J was trimmed by 7 bases and V by 0 bases; bases with no gene match: 7. Germline CDR1 reads DFQATT; CDR2 reads SNEGSKA (reference sequence). This CDR3 has 16 amino acids. The CDR3 sequence is CSARDPSGGPGGELFF. CDR3 DNA sequence: TGCAGTGCTAGAGACCCTAGCGGGGGGCCGGGCGGGGAGCTGTTTTTT.

This clonotype was counted at least ten times. This chain uses TRBV10-3 with TRBJ1-1, with TRBD1 matching over 10 bases. CDR3 length: 15 amino acids. Germline V gene lookup returns CDR1 ENHRY and CDR2 SYGVKD. The V gene end was trimmed by 3 bases and the J gene end by 4 bases; junction bases not matched to a gene: 5. For the CDR3, the DNA is TGTGCCATCAGTGACAAAGACAGGGGGCCCACTGAAGCTTTCTTT. It yields the protein CAISDKDRGPTEAFF.